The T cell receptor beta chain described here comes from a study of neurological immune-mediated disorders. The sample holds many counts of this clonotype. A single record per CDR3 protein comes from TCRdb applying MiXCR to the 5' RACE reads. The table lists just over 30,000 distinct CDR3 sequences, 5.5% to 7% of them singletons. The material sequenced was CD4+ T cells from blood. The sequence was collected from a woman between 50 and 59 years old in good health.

CDR3 residues: CASLGQLNTGELFF. CDR3 bases: TGCGCCAGCTTGGGACAGCTGAACACCGGGGAGCTGTTTTTT. V is TRBV5-1 and J is TRBJ2-2; the match to TRBD1 covers 7 bases. Trimming at V came to 7 bases and at J to 1 base, leaving 4 bases not matched to a gene. The germline V gene has CDR1 SGHRS and CDR2 YFSETQ. This CDR3 contains 14 residues.